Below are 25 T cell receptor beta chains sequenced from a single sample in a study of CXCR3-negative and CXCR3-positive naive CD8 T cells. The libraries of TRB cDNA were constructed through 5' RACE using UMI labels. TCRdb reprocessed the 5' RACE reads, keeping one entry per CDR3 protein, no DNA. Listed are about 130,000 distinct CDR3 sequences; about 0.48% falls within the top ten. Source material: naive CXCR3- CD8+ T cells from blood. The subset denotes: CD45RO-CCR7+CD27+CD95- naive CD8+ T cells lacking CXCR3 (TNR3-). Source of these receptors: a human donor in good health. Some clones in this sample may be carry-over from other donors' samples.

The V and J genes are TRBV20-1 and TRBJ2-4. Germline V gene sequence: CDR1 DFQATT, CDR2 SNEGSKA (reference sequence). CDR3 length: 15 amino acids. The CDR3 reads CSATDPGPAKNIQYF.

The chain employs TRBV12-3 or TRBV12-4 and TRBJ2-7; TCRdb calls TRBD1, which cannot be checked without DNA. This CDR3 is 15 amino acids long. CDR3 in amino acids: CASSYSGGWGYEQYF.

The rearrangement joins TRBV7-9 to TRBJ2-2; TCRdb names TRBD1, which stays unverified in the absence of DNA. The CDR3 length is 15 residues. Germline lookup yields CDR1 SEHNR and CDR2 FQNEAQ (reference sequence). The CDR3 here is CASSHTGQGTGELFF.

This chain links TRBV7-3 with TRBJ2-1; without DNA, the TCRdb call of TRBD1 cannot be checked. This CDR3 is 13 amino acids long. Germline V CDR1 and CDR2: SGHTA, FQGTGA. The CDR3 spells CASSPQGYNEQFF. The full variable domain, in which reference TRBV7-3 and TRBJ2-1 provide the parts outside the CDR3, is GAGVSQTPSNKVTEKGKYVELRCDPISGHTALYWYRQSLGQGPEFLIYFQGTGAADDSGLPNDRFFAVRPEGSVSTLKIQRTERGDSAVYLCASSPQGYNEQFFGPGTRLTVL.

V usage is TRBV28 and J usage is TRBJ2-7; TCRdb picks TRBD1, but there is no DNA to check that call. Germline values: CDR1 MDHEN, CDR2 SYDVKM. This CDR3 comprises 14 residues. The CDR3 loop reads CATRDGEPSFEQYF.

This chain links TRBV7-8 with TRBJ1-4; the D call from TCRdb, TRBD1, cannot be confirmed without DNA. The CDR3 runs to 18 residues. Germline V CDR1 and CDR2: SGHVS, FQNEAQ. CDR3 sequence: CASSPHPGQGASNEKLFF.

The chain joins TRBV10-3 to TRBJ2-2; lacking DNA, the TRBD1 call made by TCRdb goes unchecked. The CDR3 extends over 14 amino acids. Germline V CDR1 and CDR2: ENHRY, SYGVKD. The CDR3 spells CAISEGGRAGELFF.

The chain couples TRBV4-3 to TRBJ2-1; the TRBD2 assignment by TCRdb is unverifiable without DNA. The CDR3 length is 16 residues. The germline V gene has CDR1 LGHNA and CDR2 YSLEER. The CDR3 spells CASSQGAGGPYNEQFF.

This chain's CDR3 is CSVAGEIGGANVLTF. V is TRBV29-1 and J is TRBJ2-6. The V gene's germline CDR1 is SQVTM and CDR2 ANQGSEA. There are 15 residues in the CDR3.

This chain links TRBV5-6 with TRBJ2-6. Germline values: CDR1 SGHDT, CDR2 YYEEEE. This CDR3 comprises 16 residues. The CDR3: CASSWGTDSGANVLTF.

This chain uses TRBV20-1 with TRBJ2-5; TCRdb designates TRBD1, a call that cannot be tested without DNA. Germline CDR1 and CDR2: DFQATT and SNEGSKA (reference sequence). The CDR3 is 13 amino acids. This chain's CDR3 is CSATTGGKKTQYF.

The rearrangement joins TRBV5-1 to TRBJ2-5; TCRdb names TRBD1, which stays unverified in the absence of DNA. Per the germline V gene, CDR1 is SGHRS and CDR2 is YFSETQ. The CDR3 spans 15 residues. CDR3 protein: CASSSMDRGQETQYF.

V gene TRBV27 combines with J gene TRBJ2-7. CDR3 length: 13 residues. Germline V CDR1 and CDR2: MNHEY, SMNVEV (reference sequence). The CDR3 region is CASSLGYYYEQYF.

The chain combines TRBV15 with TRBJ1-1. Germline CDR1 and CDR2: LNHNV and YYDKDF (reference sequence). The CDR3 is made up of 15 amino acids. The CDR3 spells CATSSPTQMNTEAFF.

This chain's CDR3 is CASSSRGFTGELFF. The chain has TRBV7-9 and TRBJ2-2; lacking DNA, the TRBD1 call made by TCRdb goes unchecked. Germline CDR1 is SEHNR and CDR2 is FQNEAQ (reference sequence). This CDR3 contains 14 residues.

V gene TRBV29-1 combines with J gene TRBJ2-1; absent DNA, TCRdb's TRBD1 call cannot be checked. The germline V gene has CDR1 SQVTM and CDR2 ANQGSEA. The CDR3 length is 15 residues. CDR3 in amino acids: CSVENRNFSYNEQFF.

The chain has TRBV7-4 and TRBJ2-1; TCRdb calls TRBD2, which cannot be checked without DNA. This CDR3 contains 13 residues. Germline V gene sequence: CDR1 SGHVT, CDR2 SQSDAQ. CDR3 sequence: CASSPRTSGRSFF.

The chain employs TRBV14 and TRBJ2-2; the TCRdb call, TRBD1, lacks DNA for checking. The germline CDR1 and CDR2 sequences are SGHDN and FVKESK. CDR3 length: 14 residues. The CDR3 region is CASSHIQGTGELFF.

The CDR3: CASSPSTRGHNEQFF. This rearrangement joins TRBV19 to TRBJ2-1; TCRdb selects TRBD2, and the lack of DNA leaves this call unchecked. The CDR3 length is 15 residues. From germline, CDR1 is LNHDA and CDR2 SQIVND (reference sequence). Looking up the rest from reference TRBV19 and TRBJ2-1 gives the full variable domain: DGGITQSPKYLFRKEGQNVTLSCEQNLNHDAMYWYRQDPGQGLRLIYYSQIVNDFQKGDIAEGYSVSREKKESFPLTVTSAQKNPTAFYLCASSPSTRGHNEQFFGPGTRLTVL.

The CDR3 here is CSVPIPRETQYF. This chain links TRBV29-1 with TRBJ2-5; TCRdb indicates TRBD1, and absent DNA this call remains unverified. CDR3 size: 12 residues. Per the germline V gene, CDR1 is SQVTM and CDR2 is ANQGSEA.

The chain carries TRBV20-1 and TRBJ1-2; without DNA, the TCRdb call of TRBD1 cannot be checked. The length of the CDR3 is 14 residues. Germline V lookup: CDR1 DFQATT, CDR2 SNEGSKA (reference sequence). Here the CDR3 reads CSASRGEILYGYTF.

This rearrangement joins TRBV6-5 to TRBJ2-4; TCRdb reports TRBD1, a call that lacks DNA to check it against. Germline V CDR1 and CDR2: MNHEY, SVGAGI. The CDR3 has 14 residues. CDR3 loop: CASSYLRGGNIQYF.

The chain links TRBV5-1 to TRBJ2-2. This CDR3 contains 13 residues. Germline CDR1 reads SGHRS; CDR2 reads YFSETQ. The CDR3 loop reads CASRAIGDGELFF.

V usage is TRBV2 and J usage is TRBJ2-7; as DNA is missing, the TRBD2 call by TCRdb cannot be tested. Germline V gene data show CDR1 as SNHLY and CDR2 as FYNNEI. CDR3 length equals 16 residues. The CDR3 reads CASSDPASGLSYEQYF.

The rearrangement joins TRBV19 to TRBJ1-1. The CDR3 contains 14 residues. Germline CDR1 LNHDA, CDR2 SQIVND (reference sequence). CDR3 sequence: CASSIITGSTEAFF. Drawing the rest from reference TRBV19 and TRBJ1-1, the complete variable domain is DGGITQSPKYLFRKEGQNVTLSCEQNLNHDAMYWYRQDPGQGLRLIYYSQIVNDFQKGDIAEGYSVSREKKESFPLTVTSAQKNPTAFYLCASSIITGSTEAFFGQGTRLTVV.